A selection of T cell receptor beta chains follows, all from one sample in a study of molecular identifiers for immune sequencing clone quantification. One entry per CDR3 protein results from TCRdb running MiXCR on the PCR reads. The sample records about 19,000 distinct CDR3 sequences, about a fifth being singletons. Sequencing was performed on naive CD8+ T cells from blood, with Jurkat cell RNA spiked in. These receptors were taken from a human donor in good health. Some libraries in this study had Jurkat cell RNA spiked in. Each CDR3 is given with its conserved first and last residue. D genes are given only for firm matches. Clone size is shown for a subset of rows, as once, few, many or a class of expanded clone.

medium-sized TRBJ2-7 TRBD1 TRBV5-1 TGCGCCAGCAGCTCCCGGGACAGGGGCCTATACGAGCAGTACTTC CASSSRDRGLYEQYF
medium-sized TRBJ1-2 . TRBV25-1 TGTGCCAGCAGTCAAACAGGGTCTTGGGACTACACCTTC CASSQTGSWDYTF
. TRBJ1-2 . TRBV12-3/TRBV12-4 TGTACCAGCAGCTACACGGGGCTAGGTGGCTACACCTTC CTSSYTGLGGYTF
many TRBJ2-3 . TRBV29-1 TGCAGCGCACCCGACCGAGGGGATACGCAGTATTTT CSAPDRGDTQYF
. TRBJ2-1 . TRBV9 TGTGCCAGCAGCGTATTTGGGAGCCCCAATGAGCAGTTCTTC CASSVFGSPNEQFF
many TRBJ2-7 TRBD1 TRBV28 TGTGCCAGCAGTACCGAGGGGGCCACCTCCTACGAGCAGTACTTC CASSTEGATSYEQYF
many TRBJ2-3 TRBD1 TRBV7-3 TGTGCCAGCAGCTCTGGACAGGGGGCAATAGATACGCAGTATTTT CASSSGQGAIDTQYF
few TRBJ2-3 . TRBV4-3 TGCGCCAGCAGCCAAGATACATTTGGGGACCCTAGCACAGATACGCAGTATTTT CASSQDTFGDPSTDTQYF
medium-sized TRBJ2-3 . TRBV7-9 TGTGCCAGCAGCCCTCCACTGGCGACGGCAGATACGCAGTATTTT CASSPPLATADTQYF
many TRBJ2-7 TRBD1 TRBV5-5 TGTGCCAGCAGCGTGACCTCGGGACAGGGCGGCGAGCAGTACTTC CASSVTSGQGGEQYF
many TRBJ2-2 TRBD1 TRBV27 TGTGCCAGCAATAGACAGGGGGCCACCGGGGAGCTGTTTTTT CASNRQGATGELFF
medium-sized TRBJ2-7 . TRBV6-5 TGTGCCAGCAAAGGGGCCGGGGACTCCTACGAGCAGTACTTC CASKGAGDSYEQYF
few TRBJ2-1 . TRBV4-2 TGCGCCAGCAGCCCTTTGGGCTCTGGGGGCGTCAATGAGCAGTTCTTC CASSPLGSGGVNEQFF
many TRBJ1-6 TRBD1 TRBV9 TGTGCCAGCAGCGTAGATCGGGACAGGGTTTCACCCCTCCACTTT CASSVDRDRVSPLHF
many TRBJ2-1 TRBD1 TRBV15 TGTGCCACCAGTAGGACAGGGAGGATTGAGCAGTTCTTC CATSRTGRIEQFF
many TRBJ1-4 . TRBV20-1 TGCAGTGCTAGCTCCCGGATGGGGGAAAAACTGTTTTTT CSASSRMGEKLFF
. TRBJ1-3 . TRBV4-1 TGCGCCAGCAGCCAAGGCCTAGACGGAAGCTCTGGAAACACCATATATTTT CASSQGLDGSSGNTIYF
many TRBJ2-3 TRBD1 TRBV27 TGTGCCAGCAGTTCCGACAGGGGAACAGATACGCAGTATTTT CASSSDRGTDTQYF
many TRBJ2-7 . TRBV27 TGTGCCAGCAGTCTACCCGGGGGCTACGAGCAGTACTTC CASSLPGGYEQYF
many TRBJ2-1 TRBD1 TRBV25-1 TGTGCCAGCAGTGAGACAGGGGGTAATGAGCAGTTCTTC CASSETGGNEQFF
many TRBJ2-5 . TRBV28 TGTGCCAGCAGTTCACAACATCTCCAAGAGACCCAGTACTTC CASSSQHLQETQYF
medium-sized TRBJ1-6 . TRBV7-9 TGTGCCAGCAGCTTCGAGGGGCGGAATTCACCCCTCCACTTT CASSFEGRNSPLHF
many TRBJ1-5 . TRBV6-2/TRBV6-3 TGTGCCAGCAGTTACCTCGCGACAGATCGGCATCAGCCCCAGCATTTT CASSYLATDRHQPQHF
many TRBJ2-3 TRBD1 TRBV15 TGTGCCACCGAAGACAGGGGGCCTAGCACAGATACGCAGTATTTT CATEDRGPSTDTQYF
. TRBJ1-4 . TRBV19 TGTGCCAGTAAGGCTTATGGGCTGAATGAAAAACTGTTTTTT CASKAYGLNEKLFF
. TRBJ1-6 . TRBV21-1 . CSPALYFCANKTGSVYNSPLHF
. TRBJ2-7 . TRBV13 TGTGCCAGCTCTCGAATCTATGAACAGTACTTC CASSRIYEQYF
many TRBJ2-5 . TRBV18 TGTGCCAGCTCACCACCGAGGGTCGGGATGGTTGAGACCCAGTACTTC CASSPPRVGMVETQYF
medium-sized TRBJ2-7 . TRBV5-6 TGTGCCAGCAGCCCGGGAATCTACGAGCAGTACTTC CASSPGIYEQYF
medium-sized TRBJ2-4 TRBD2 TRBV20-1 TGCAGTGCTGACTCCGGGACTAGCTCACCCGGGGGCATTCAGTACTTC CSADSGTSSPGGIQYF
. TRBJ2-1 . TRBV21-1 TGTTTCGGGGGGGCCCGCAAGCAGTTCTTC CFGGARKQFF
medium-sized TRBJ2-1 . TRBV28 TGTGCCAGCAGCCGGGACTGGCGTGGCGATGAGCAGTTCTTC CASSRDWRGDEQFF
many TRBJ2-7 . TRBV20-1 TGCAGTGCTAGCATACGGGAGCTCTCCTACGAGCAGTACTTC CSASIRELSYEQYF
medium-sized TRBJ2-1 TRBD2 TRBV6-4 TGTGCCAGCAGTGTCGTAGCGGGATACAATGAGCAGTTCTTC CASSVVAGYNEQFF
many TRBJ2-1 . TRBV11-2 TGTGCCAGCAGCTTGGAGGGGCACAATGAGCAGTTCTTC CASSLEGHNEQFF
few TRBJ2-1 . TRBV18 TGTGCCAGCTCACCATCGACCAATGAGCAGTTCTTC CASSPSTNEQFF
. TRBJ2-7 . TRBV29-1 TGCAGCGTTGAATTAGCCTACGAGCAGTACTTC CSVELAYEQYF
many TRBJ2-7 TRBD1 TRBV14 TGTGCCACTCGACCGGGACAGGGGGCCTACGAGCAGTACTTC CATRPGQGAYEQYF
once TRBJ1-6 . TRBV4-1 TGCGCCAGCACCCAAGGGGGGTATTCACCCCTCCACTTT CASTQGGYSPLHF
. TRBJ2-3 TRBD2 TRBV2 TGTGCCAGCAGTGCCCCGGGACTAGCGGGAGGGCCTCTTACAGATACGCAGTATTTT CASSAPGLAGGPLTDTQYF
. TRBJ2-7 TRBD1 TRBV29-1 TGCAGCGTTTGGACAGGGGATGTCTACGAGCAGTACTTC CSVWTGDVYEQYF
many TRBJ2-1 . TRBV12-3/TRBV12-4 TGTGCCACCTCTAGGACGAGTCTGCATGAGCAGTTCTTC CATSRTSLHEQFF
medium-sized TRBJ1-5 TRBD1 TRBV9 TGTGCCAGCAGCGTTGGGACAGCGGATCAGCCCCAGCATTTT CASSVGTADQPQHF
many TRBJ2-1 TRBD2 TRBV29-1 TGCAGCGTTGAAGCTGGGACTAGCGGGAGAATCGATGAGCAGTTCTTC CSVEAGTSGRIDEQFF
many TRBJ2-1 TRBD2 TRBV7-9 TGTGCCAGCAGAGAAAGCGGGAGCAGGAACAATGAGCAGTTCTTC CASRESGSRNNEQFF